This entry features one TCR beta chain sequence. As yet, its antigen is unknown. The sample is drawn from a study of cytomegalovirus exposure and HLA in healthy donors. Overall study findings and caveats: TRBV6-2, TRBV6-3 and some other V segments were unresolvable in 87-base-pair reads. On later analysis, the bulk of CMV-associated TCR beta chains appeared to be HLA-restricted. The study listed 164 cytomegalovirus-associated TCR beta chains. Previously analyzed data showed that most TCR beta V segments were productive at a frequency of about 87% or about 30%.

The PCR employed 60 Vbeta primers together with 13 Jbeta primers. Profiled with immunoSEQ multiplex PCR; TCRdb holds only in-frame clones, not every one. This table lists over 60,000 clones. CDR1 is SGDLS and CDR2 is YYNGEE in the germline V gene. The CDR3 runs 16 residues. With 4 bases clipped from V and 4 bases from J, the junction kept 10 bases outside the gene matches. The sequenced material came from PBMCs. The chain is built from TRBV9 and TRBJ1-1; TRBD1 matches 10 bases. This sequence was found in a female donor in good health and CMV-seropositive. The DNA of the CDR3 is TGTGCCAGCAGCCCAGCAGACAGGGGGCCGGGCACTGAAGCTTTCTTT. Its protein product is CASSPADRGPGTEAFF.